This TCR beta chain was captured in a study of cytotoxic CD8 clonotypes in ibrutinib-treated CLL. The data were produced by immunoSEQ multiplex PCR, yet TCRdb's version contains in-frame clones alone and is incomplete. This repertoire shows some 20,000 clones, roughly four fifths found once; its top ten account for approximately 7.3%. Findings of the study overall: The public clonotypes identified were infrequent and showed contraction or stability on treatment.

This CDR3 comprises 13 residues. Germline CDR1 reads LNHDA; CDR2 reads SQIVND (reference sequence). Trimming left V 6 bases short and J 5 bases short, with 13 bases between. About this clone itself: Its specificity is not known.

This rearrangement joins TRBV19 to TRBJ1-1; D is possibly TRBD1 (6 bases). The TCR originated in a human donor with chronic lymphocytic leukemia. The specimen was PBMCs, collected before ibrutinib treatment. The CDR3 reads CASREGGRTEAFF. The CDR3 DNA follows: TGTGCCAGTAGGGAGGGGGGGAGAACTGAAGCTTTCTTT.